This T cell receptor (beta chain) was found in a study of blood T cell repertoires in COVID-19. Turning to the study itself: Nucleic acid was either cDNA or gDNA, and it came from T cells, B-cell-depleted T cells, or PBMCs.

Assay used: immunoSEQ multiplex PCR; TCRdb lists only in-frame clones, some missing. The sample shows roughly 230,000 clones, over 75% of them seen only once. Participant-reported clinical history was the basis for cohort assignment. Recovered status in Cohort 3 required two negative PCRs, clearance, or symptom resolution. Between the trimmed V and J ends, which lost 5 bases and 3 bases, there was a span of 10 bases. The V gene's germline CDR1 is SQVTM and CDR2 ANQGSEA. The CDR3 is 12 residues long. This rearrangement joins TRBV29-1 to TRBJ1-2; the D gene is possibly TRBD1 (6 bases). The receptor was isolated from a woman aged 55-75 years who had recovered from COVID-19. The sequencing sample was made of PBMCs or T cells enriched from blood (not recorded which). CDR3 amino acids: CSVSTGYYGYTF. The CDR3 nucleotides read TGCAGCGTTTCCACAGGGTACTATGGCTACACCTTC. The variable domain in full, completed from reference TRBV29-1 and TRBJ1-2, reads SAVISQKPSRDICQRGTSLTIQCQVDSQVTMMFWYRQQPGQSLTLIATANQGSEATYESGFVIDKFPISRPNLTFSTLTVSNMSPEDSSIYLCSVSTGYYGYTFGSGTRLTVV.